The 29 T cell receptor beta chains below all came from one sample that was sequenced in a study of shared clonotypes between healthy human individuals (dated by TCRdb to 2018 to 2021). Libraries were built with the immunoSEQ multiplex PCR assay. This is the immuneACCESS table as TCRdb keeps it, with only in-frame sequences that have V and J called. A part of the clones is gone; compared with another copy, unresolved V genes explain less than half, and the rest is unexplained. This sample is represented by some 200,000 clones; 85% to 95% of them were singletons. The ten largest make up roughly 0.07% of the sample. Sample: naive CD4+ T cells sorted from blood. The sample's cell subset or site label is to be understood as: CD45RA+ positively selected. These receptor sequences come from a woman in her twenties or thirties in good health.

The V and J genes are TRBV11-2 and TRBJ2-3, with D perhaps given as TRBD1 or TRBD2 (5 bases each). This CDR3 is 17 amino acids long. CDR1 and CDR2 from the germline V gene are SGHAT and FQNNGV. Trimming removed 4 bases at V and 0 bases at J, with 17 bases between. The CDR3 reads CASSYLIGTQSTDTQYF. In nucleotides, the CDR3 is TGTGCCAGCAGCTATTTGATCGGGACGCAAAGCACAGATACGCAGTATTTT. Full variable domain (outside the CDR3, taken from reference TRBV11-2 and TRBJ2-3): EAGVAQSPRYKIIEKRQSVAFWCNPISGHATLYWYQQILGQGPKLLIQFQNNGVVDDSQLPKDRFSAERLKGVDSTLKIQPAKLEDSAVYLCASSYLIGTQSTDTQYFGPGTRLTVL.

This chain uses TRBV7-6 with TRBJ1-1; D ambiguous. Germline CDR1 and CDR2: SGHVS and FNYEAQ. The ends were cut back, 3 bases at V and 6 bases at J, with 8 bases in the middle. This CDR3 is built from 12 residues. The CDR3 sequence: CASSLGAAEAFF. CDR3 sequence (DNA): TGTGCCAGCAGCTTGGGTGCGGCTGAAGCTTTCTTT.

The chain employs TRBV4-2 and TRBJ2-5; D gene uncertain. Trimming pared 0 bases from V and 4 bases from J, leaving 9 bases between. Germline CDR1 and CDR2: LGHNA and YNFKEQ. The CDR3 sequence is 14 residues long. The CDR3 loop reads CASSQDHVRETQYF. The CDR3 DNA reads TGTGCCAGCAGCCAAGATCATGTAAGAGAGACCCAGTACTTC.

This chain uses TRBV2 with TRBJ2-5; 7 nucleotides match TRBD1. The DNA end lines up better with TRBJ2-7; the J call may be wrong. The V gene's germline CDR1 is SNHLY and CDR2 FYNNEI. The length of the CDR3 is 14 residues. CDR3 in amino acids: CASSEAGGRYEQYF. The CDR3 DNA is TGTGCCAGCAGTGAAGCAGGGGGCCGGTACGAGCAGTACTTC.

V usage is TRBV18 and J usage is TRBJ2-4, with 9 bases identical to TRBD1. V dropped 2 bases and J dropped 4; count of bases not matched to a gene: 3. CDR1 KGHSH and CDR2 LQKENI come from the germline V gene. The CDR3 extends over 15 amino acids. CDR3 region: CASSPGDREKNIQYF. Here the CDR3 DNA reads TGTGCCAGCTCACCAGGGGACAGGGAAAAAAACATTCAGTACTTC.

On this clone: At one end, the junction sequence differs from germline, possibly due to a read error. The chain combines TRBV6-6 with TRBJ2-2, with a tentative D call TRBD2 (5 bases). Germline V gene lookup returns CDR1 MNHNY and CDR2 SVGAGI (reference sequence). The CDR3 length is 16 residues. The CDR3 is CASSYGVSANTGELFF. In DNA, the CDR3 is TGCGCCAGCAGTTACGGCGTTAGCGCGAACACCGGGGAGCTGTTTTTT.

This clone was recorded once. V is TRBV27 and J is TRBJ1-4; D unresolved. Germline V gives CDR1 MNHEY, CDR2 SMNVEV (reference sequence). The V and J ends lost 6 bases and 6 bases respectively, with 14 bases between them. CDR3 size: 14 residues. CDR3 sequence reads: CASSSAGWDEKLFF. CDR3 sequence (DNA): TGTGCCAGCAGCTCTGCGGGGTGGGATGAAAAACTGTTTTTT.

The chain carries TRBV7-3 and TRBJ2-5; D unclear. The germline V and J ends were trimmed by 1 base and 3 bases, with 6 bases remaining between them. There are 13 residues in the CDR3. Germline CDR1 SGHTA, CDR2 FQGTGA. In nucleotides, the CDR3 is TGTGCCAGCAGCTTAAACGGAAAAGAGACCCAGTACTTC. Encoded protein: CASSLNGKETQYF.

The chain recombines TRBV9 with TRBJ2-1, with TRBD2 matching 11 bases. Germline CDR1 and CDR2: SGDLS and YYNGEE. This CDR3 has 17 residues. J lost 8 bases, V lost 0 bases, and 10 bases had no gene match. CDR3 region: CASSVGRTSGRIDEQFF. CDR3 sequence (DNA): TGTGCCAGCAGCGTAGGTCGCACTAGCGGGAGAATAGATGAGCAGTTCTTC. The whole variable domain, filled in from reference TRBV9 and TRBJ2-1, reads DSGVTQTPKHLITATGQRVTLRCSPRSGDLSVYWYQQSLDQGLQFLIQYYNGEERAKGNILERFSAQQFPDLHSELNLSSLELGDSALYFCASSVGRTSGRIDEQFFGPGTRLTVL.

The CDR3 region is CARGRPQGANEQFF. CDR3 bases: TGTGCCAGGGGGCGGCCTCAAGGGGCAAATGAGCAGTTCTTC. The chain employs TRBV5-8 and TRBJ2-1; maybe TRBD1 (5 bases). Trimming took off 8 bases at V and 7 bases at J, with 19 bases between the two ends. The germline gives CDR1 SGHTS, CDR2 YDEGEE. This CDR3 spans 14 amino acids.

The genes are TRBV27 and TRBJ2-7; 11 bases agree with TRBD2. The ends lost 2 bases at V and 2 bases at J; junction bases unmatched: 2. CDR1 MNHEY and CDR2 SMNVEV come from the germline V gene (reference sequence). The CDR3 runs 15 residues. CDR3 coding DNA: TGTGCCAGCAGTTTAGGGGGACTAGCGGCCTACGAGCAGTACTTC. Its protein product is CASSLGGLAAYEQYF.

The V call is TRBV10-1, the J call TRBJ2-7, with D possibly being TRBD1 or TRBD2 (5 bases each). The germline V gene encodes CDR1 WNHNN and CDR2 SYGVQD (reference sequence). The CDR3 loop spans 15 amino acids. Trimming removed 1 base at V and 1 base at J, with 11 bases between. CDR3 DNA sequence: TGCGCCAGCAGTGAGTACGGGACGGCGTCCTACGAGCAGTACTTC. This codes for CASSEYGTASYEQYF.

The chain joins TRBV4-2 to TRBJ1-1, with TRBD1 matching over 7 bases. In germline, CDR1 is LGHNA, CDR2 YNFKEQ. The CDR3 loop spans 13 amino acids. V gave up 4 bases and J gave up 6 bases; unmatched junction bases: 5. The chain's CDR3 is CASSRTGAAEAFF. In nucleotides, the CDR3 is TGTGCCAGCAGCCGAACAGGGGCGGCTGAAGCTTTCTTT.

CDR3 DNA: TGTGCCAGCAAGCCAGGACCAAACACCGGGGAGCTGTTTTTT. Encoded protein: CASKPGPNTGELFF. The rearrangement joins TRBV6-1 to TRBJ2-2; D ambiguous. The V end was cut by 7 bases, the J end by 2 bases, with 11 bases between. CDR3 length: 14 amino acids. CDR1 is MNHNS, CDR2 SASEGT, per germline.

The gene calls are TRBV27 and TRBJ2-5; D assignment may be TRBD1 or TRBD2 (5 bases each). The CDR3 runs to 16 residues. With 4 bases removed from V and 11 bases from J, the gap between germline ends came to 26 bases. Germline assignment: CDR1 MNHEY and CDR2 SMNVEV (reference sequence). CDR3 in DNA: TGTGCCAGCAGTTCGGGGTTAGCGCCAGAAGGGGTGGAGCAGTACTTC. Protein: CASSSGLAPEGVEQYF.

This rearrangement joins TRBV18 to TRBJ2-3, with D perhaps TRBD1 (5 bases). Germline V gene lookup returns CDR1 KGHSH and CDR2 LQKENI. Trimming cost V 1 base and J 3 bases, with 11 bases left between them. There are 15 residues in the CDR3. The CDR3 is CASSPLQGSTDTQYF. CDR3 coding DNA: TGTGCCAGCTCACCACTGCAGGGATCGACAGATACGCAGTATTTT.

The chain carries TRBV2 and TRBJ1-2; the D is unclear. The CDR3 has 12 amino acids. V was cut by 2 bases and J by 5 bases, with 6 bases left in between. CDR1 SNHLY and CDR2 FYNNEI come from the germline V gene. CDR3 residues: CASSEKGYGYTF. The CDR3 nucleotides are TGTGCCAGCAGTGAAAAGGGATATGGCTACACCTTC.

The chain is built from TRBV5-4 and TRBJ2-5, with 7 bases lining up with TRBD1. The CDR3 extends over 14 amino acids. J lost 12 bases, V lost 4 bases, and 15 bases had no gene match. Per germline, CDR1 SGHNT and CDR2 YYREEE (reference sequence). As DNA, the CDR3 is TGTGCCAGCAGCCCGCAGAATCTCCAGGGGGACAAGTACTTC. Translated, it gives CASSPQNLQGDKYF.

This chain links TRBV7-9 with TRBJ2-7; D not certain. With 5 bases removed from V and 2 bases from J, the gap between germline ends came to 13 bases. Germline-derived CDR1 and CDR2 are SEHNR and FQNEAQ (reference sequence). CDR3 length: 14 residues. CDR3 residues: CASSTEIPPYEQYF. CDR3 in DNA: TGTGCCAGCAGCACAGAGATTCCCCCCTACGAGCAGTACTTC.

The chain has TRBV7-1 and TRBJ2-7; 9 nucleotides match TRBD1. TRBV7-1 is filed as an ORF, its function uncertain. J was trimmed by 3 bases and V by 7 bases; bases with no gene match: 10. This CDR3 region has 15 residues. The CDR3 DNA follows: TGTGCCAGCACCCATGTAGGGACAGGGATCTACGAGCAGTACTTC. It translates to CASTHVGTGIYEQYF.

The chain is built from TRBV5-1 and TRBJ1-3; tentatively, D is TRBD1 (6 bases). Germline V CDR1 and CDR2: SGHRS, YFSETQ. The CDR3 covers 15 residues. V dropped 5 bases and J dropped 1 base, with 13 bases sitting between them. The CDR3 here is CASRGGGPSGNTIYF. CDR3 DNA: TGCGCCAGCAGGGGCGGGGGGCCATCTGGAAACACCATATATTTT.

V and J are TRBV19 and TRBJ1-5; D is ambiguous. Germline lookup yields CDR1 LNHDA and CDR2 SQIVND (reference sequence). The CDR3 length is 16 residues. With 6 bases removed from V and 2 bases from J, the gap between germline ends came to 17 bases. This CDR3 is CASSHAQAPGNQPQHF. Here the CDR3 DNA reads TGTGCCAGTAGCCACGCCCAGGCTCCCGGCAATCAGCCCCAGCATTTT. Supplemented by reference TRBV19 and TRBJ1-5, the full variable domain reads DGGITQSPKYLFRKEGQNVTLSCEQNLNHDAMYWYRQDPGQGLRLIYYSQIVNDFQKGDIAEGYSVSREKKESFPLTVTSAQKNPTAFYLCASSHAQAPGNQPQHFGDGTRLSIL.

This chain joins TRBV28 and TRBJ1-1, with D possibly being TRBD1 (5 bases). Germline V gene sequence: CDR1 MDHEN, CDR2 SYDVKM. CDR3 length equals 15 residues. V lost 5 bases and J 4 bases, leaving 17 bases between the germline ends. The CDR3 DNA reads TGTGCCAGCAGTGAGGTCGGGGGGTTTGCCACTGAAGCTTTCTTT. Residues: CASSEVGGFATEAFF.

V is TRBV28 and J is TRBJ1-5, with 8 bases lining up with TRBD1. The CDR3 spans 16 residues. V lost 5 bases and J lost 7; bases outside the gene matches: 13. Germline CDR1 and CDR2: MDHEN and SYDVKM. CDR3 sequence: CASSLNNPGGRQPQHF. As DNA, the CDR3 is TGTGCCAGCAGTCTAAACAACCCAGGGGGCCGACAGCCCCAGCATTTT.

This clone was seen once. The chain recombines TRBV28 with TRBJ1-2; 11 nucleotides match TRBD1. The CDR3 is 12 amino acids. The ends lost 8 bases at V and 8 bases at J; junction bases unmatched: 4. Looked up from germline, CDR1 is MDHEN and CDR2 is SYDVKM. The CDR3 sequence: CASGQGAGGYTF. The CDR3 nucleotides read TGTGCCAGCGGACAGGGGGCAGGGGGCTACACCTTC.

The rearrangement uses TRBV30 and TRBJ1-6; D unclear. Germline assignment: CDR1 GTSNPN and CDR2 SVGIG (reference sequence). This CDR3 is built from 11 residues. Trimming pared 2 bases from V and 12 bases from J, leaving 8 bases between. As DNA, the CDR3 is TGTGCCTGGAGTAGTAGGTTACCCCTCCACTTT. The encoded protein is CAWSSRLPLHF. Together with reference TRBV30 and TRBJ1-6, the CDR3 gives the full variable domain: SQTIHQWPATLVQPVGSPLSLECTVEGTSNPNLYWYRQAAGRGLQLLFYSVGIGQISSEVPQNLSASRPQDRQFILSSKKLLLSDSGFYLCAWSSRLPLHFGNGTRLTVT.

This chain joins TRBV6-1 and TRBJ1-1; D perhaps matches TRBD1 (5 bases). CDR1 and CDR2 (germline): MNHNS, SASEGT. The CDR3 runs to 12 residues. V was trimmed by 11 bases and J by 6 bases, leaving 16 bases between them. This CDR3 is CACRRGGSEAFF. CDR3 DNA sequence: TGTGCCTGCCGGCGGGGCGGGTCTGAAGCTTTCTTT.

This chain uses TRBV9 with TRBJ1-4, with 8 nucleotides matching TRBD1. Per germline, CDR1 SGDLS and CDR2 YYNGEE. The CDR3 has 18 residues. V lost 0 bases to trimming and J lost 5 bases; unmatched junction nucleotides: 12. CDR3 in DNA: TGTGCCAGCAGCGTAGCGGCAGGGGGCCCCCTCATGAATGAAAAACTGTTTTTT. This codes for CASSVAAGGPLMNEKLFF. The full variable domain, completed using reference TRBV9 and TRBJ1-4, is DSGVTQTPKHLITATGQRVTLRCSPRSGDLSVYWYQQSLDQGLQFLIQYYNGEERAKGNILERFSAQQFPDLHSELNLSSLELGDSALYFCASSVAAGGPLMNEKLFFGSGTQLSVL.

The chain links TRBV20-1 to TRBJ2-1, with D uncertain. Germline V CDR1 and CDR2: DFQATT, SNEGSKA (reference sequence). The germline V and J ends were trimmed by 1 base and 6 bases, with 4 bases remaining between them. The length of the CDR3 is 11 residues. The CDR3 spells CSARGINEQFF. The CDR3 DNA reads TGCAGTGCTAGAGGGATCAATGAGCAGTTCTTC.